The source of this TCR beta chain is a study of regulatory T cells in long-lasting Graves disease. Study in general: Newly diagnosed Graves' patients took antithyroid drugs under 3 months. Study findings and constraints: Sample size, which was small, may have reduced accuracy.

Arm-PCR of CDR3 regions and iRepertoire HTBI primers were the basis on which TCR beta libraries were built. TCRdb used MiXCR to reprocess the multiplex PCR reads, holding one entry per CDR3 protein. The table includes around 500,000 distinct CDR3 sequences, 9.5% to 15% detected once. The time point here: newly diagnosed GD, antithyroid drugs for less than 3 months. PBMC-derived RNA was used for the TCR library. The CDR3 sequence is 16 residues long. V was shortened by 1 base and J by 0 bases, with 10 bases between the two germline ends. CDR1 is SGHAT, CDR2 FQDESV, per germline (reference sequence). This clonotype showed up many times. Antigen: not known. These data were likewise used in another study, on T cells in Graves' hyperthyroidism and ophthalmopathy. From that paper: A 13 V-J model separated ophthalmopathy from stable hyperthyroidism. In validation, the model predicted ophthalmopathy. These predictions came a median about 6.2 months before onset.

The source of this sequence is a woman under 40 with Graves disease. V is TRBV11-1 and J is TRBJ2-1; D is unresolved. The sample here was peripheral blood mononuclear cells (PBMCs), taken at new diagnosis, from a patient treated with antithyroid drugs. CDR3 DNA: TGTGCCAGCAGCTTAGTGCCGGGCCCCTCCTACAATGAGCAGTTCTTC. Translating it yields CASSLVPGPSYNEQFF.